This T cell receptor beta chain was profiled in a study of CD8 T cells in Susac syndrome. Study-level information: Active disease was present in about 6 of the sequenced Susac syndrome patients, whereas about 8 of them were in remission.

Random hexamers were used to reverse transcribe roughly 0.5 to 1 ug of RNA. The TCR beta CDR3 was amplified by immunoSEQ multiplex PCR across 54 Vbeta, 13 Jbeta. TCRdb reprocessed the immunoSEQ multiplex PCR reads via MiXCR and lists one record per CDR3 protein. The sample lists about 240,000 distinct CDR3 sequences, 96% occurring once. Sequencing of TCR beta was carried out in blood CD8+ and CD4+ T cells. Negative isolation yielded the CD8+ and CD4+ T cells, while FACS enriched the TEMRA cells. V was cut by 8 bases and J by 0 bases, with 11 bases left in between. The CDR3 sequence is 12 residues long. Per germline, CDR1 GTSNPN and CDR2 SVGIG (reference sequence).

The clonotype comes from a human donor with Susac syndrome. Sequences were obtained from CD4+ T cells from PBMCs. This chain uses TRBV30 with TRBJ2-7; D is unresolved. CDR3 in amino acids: CAGYGSSYEQYF. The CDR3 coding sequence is TGTGCCGGATATGGTAGCTCCTACGAGCAGTACTTC.